Listed below are T cell receptor beta chains from one sample, sequenced in a study of cytomegalovirus exposure and HLA in healthy donors. The data were produced by immunoSEQ multiplex PCR, yet TCRdb's version contains in-frame clones alone and is incomplete. Among under 200,000 clones listed, over 65% were seen once. The sequenced sample was PBMCs. The receptors derive from a woman in her thirties in good health and CMV-seronegative. The CDR3 runs from the conserved cysteine through the conserved F or W. D genes are given only for firm matches. Only part of the rows carry a size: once, few, many, or a class if the clone is expanded.

J: TRBJ2-3; V: TRBV11-3; size: -; D: -; DNA: TGTGCCAGCAGCATCCAGTCGGGAGATACGCAGTATTTT; CDR3: CASSIQSGDTQYF
J: TRBJ2-1; V: TRBV5-6; size: -; D: TRBD2; DNA: TGTGCCAGCAGCTTGTCTAGCGGGGGACACAATGAGCAGTTCTTC; CDR3: CASSLSSGGHNEQFF
J: TRBJ2-1; V: TRBV9; size: few; D: TRBD2; DNA: TGTGCCAGCAGCGTAGCTAGCGGGCCTACCTACAATGAGCAGTTCTTC; CDR3: CASSVASGPTYNEQFF
J: TRBJ1-1; V: TRBV5-8; size: -; D: -; DNA: TGTGCCAGCAGCCCACTCTTGGGGGGGGCGACTGAAGCTTTCTTT; CDR3: CASSPLLGGATEAFF
J: TRBJ2-7; V: TRBV7-2; size: -; D: TRBD2; DNA: TGTGCCAGCAGCTTAGATCGGGGGGGCTCCTACGAGCAGTACTTC; CDR3: CASSLDRGGSYEQYF
J: TRBJ2-7; V: TRBV7-9; size: -; D: -; DNA: TGTGCCAGCAGCTTTGGCCACTCCTACGAGCAGTACTTC; CDR3: CASSFGHSYEQYF
J: TRBJ1-4; V: TRBV6-6; size: -; D: TRBD1; DNA: TGTGCCAGCAGACCCCAGGGGGCAGCTAATGAAAAACTGTTTTTT; CDR3: CASRPQGAANEKLFF
J: TRBJ2-1; V: TRBV19; size: -; D: -; DNA: TGTGCCAGTAGCTTAGACAGGAGCTCCTACAATGAGCAGTTCTTC; CDR3: CASSLDRSSYNEQFF
J: TRBJ1-1; V: TRBV29-1; size: -; D: -; DNA: TGCAGCGTTGAAGGGCCCCAGGGGACTGAAGCTTTCTTT; CDR3: CSVEGPQGTEAFF
J: TRBJ2-5; V: TRBV5-6; size: -; D: TRBD2; DNA: TGTGCCAGCAGCTTACGGGAGGGCCAAGAGACCCAGTACTTC; CDR3: CASSLREGQETQYF
J: TRBJ1-5; V: TRBV19; size: -; D: -; DNA: TGTGCCAGTAGTATAGGTAGACTTAGCAATCAGCCCCAGCATTTT; CDR3: CASSIGRLSNQPQHF
J: TRBJ2-1; V: TRBV5-4; size: once; D: TRBD2; DNA: TGTGCCAGCAGCCCCGGGGGAGCGGGGTGGAATGAGCAGTTCTTC; CDR3: CASSPGGAGWNEQFF
J: TRBJ1-1; V: TRBV7-9; size: few; D: -; DNA: TGTGCCAGCACCCGGCGGGAGACTGAAGCTTTCTTT; CDR3: CASTRRETEAFF
J: TRBJ2-2; V: TRBV9; size: -; D: -; DNA: TGTGCCAGCAGCGCCCAGGGCACCGGGGAGCTGTTTTTT; CDR3: CASSAQGTGELFF
J: TRBJ1-6; V: TRBV13; size: -; D: -; DNA: TGTGCCAGCAGCCGCGGGGGATCACGGTCACCCCTCCACTTT; CDR3: CASSRGGSRSPLHF
J: TRBJ2-1; V: TRBV7-9; size: -; D: TRBD2; DNA: TGTGCCAGCAGCCTCCTGACTAGCGGGAGCGGGGATGAGCAGTTCTTC; CDR3: CASSLLTSGSGDEQFF
J: TRBJ2-3; V: TRBV4-2; size: -; D: TRBD2; DNA: TGTGCCAGCAGCCAAGAGTCTAGGAGACTAGCGGGATTTAGGCGAGGCGATACGCAGTATTTT; CDR3: CASSQESRRLAGFRRGDTQYF
J: TRBJ2-3; V: TRBV6-4; size: many; D: TRBD1; DNA: TGTGCCAGCAGTGAGGGACAGGGGGCAGATACGCAGTATTTT; CDR3: CASSEGQGADTQYF
J: TRBJ2-3; V: TRBV2; size: -; D: TRBD2; DNA: TGTGCCAGCAGAATACTAGCGGGGGCTGCAGATACGCAGTATTTT; CDR3: CASRILAGAADTQYF
J: TRBJ1-5; V: TRBV6-5; size: -; D: TRBD1; DNA: TGTGCCAGCATGTCGACAGGGAGGAATCAGCCCCAGCATTTT; CDR3: CASMSTGRNQPQHF
J: TRBJ1-2; V: TRBV5-4; size: once; D: -; DNA: TGTGCCAGCAGCCAGCGGACAGCGAGCTACTCTAACTATGGCTACACCTTC; CDR3: CASSQRTASYSNYGYTF
J: TRBJ1-3; V: TRBV28; size: once; D: -; DNA: TGTGCCAGCAGTTTTGTAGCCAGCTCTGGAAACACCATATATTTT; CDR3: CASSFVASSGNTIYF
J: TRBJ1-1; V: TRBV29-1; size: once; D: -; DNA: TGCAGCGTTGTACGCGACGGCGGTGAAGCTTTCTTT; CDR3: CSVVRDGGEAFF
J: TRBJ1-4; V: TRBV27; size: -; D: -; DNA: TGTGCCAGCAGTCCCCGTAGGGGTGGGGAAAAACTGTTTTTT; CDR3: CASSPRRGGEKLFF
J: TRBJ2-6; V: TRBV5-1; size: few; D: -; DNA: TGCGCCAGCACACTTACAACAGTCGGCTCTGGGGCCAACGTCCTGACTTTC; CDR3: CASTLTTVGSGANVLTF
J: TRBJ1-1; V: TRBV2; size: -; D: -; DNA: TGTGCCAGCAGTAAAACAGGGCCGGGGACTGAAGCTTTCTTT; CDR3: CASSKTGPGTEAFF
J: TRBJ2-2; V: TRBV4-2; size: -; D: TRBD1; DNA: TGTGCCAGCAGCCACTTTGACAGGGCGCACACCGGGGAGCTGTTTTTT; CDR3: CASSHFDRAHTGELFF
J: TRBJ2-7; V: TRBV7-2; size: -; D: -; DNA: TGTGCCAGCAGCTTACTATCCTTCTATCAGCAGTACTTC; CDR3: CASSLLSFYQQYF
J: TRBJ2-7; V: TRBV5-1; size: -; D: -; DNA: TGCGCCAGCAGCACGTTTTCTGGACGGGACTCCTACGAGCAGTACTTC; CDR3: CASSTFSGRDSYEQYF
J: TRBJ1-4; V: TRBV15; size: -; D: TRBD1; DNA: TGTGCCACCAGCAATGGGGACAGCGGTGAAAAACTGTTTTTT; CDR3: CATSNGDSGEKLFF
J: TRBJ2-2; V: TRBV30; size: -; D: TRBD1; DNA: TGTGCCTGGAGTAGGGGGCGCGGCACCGGGGAGCTGTTTTTT; CDR3: CAWSRGRGTGELFF
J: TRBJ2-7; V: TRBV7-2; size: once; D: TRBD2; DNA: TGTGCCAGCAGCCAGCGGGGGGAGCGGCTATACGAGCAGTACTTC; CDR3: CASSQRGERLYEQYF
J: TRBJ2-3; V: TRBV25-1; size: -; D: -; DNA: TGTGCCAGCAGTGAATCGGGGTCAGATACGCAGTATTTT; CDR3: CASSESGSDTQYF